The source of this T cell receptor (beta chain) is a study of regulatory T cells in long-lasting Graves disease. Study overall: Graves' patients with a new diagnosis had received antithyroid drugs under 3 months. Whole-study results and caveats: Whereas about 870 public clonotypes were shared by new patients, persistent patients shared more, at roughly 2,500.

The time point: newly diagnosed GD, antithyroid drugs for less than 3 months. The TCR library was made from RNA extracted from PBMCs. Nine milliliters of peripheral blood were drawn into EDTA tubes. Per germline, CDR1 SGDLS and CDR2 YYNGEE. The CDR3 runs 14 residues. To note about this clonotype: The target antigen is unknown. One end of the junction fails to match germline, which may point to a read error.

Arm-PCR of CDR3 regions with iRepertoire HTBI primers generated TCR beta libraries. One entry per CDR3 protein results from TCRdb running MiXCR on the multiplex PCR reads. The table lists over 200,000 distinct CDR3 sequences, roughly 18% of them singletons. This chain links TRBV9 with TRBJ2-7; 8 bases line up with TRBD2. The specimen comprised peripheral blood mononuclear cells (PBMCs), sampled at new diagnosis, from a patient treated with antithyroid drugs. The clonotype originates from a female donor with Graves disease. CDR3 bases: TGTGCCAGCAGCCTGGGCCTTAGCGGGACCCCTGTGCACTTC. It codes for CASSLGLSGTPVHF.